This note documents a single T cell receptor beta chain sequence. These data belong to a study of blood T cell repertoires in COVID-19. Study-wide background: The origin of the acute and convalescent COVID-19 samples was the United States, Italy and Spain. PBMCs, B-cell-depleted T cells, or T cells provided the cDNA or gDNA that made up the material.

CDR3 length equals 14 residues. CDR1 is SGHAT and CDR2 is FQNNGV in the germline V gene. V lost 0 bases, J lost 5 bases, and 10 bases lay in between. In the original processing: By means of reference gene primer amplification, nucleated cell counts were estimated. The protocol was immunoSEQ multiplex PCR, while the TCRdb copy is restricted to in-frame clones and leaves out a portion. The DNA was the basis for D and trimming; V, J and clone size are from that table. Of just over 150,000 clones in the sample, 75% to 85% were seen once. J is TRBJ2-5 and V is TRBV11-2, with D unresolved. The TCR was taken from a man aged 55 to 69 with acute or convalescent COVID-19. Sequencing input: peripheral blood. The CDR3 DNA sequence: TGTGCCAGCAGCTTAGATCTAGGAGTGGAGACCCAGTACTTC. Translation gives CASSLDLGVETQYF.